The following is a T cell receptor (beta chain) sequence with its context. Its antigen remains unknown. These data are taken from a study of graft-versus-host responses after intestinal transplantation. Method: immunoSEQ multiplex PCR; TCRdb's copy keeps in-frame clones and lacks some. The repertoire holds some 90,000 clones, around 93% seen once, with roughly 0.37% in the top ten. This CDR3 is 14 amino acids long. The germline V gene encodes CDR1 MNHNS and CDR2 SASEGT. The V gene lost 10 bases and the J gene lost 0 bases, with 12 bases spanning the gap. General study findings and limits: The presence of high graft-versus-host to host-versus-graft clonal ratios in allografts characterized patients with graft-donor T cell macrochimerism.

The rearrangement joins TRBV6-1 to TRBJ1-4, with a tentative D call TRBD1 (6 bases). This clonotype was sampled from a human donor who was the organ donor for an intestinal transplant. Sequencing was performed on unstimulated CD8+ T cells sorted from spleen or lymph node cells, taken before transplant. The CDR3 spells CATTQGATNEKLFF. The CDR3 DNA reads TGTGCCACCACACAGGGAGCAACTAATGAAAAACTGTTTTTT.